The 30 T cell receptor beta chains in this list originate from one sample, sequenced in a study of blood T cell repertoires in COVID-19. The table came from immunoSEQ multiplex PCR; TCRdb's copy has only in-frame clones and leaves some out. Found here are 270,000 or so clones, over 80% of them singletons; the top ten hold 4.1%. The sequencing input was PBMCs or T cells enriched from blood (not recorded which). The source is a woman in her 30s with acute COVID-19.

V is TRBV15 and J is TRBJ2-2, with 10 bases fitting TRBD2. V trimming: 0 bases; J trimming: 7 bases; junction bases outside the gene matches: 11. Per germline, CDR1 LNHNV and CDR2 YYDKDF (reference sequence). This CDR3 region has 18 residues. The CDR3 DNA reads TGTGCCACCAGCAGAGATCGAGCGGGAGGGCCTAGGGGCGGGGAGCTGTTTTTT. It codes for CATSRDRAGGPRGGELFF.

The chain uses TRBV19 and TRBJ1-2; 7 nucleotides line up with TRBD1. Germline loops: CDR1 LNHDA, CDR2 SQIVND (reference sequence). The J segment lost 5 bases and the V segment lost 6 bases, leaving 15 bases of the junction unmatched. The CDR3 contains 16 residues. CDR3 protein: CASRSTDGQVVYGYTF. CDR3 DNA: TGTGCCAGTAGGAGCACCGACGGACAGGTCGTATATGGCTACACCTTC.

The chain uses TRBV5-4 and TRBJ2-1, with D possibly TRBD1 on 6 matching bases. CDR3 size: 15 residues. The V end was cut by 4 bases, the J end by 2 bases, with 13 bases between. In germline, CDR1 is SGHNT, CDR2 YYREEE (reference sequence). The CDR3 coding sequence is TGTGCCAGCAGCACGCAGGGGACAACCTACAATGAGCAGTTCTTC. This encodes CASSTQGTTYNEQFF.

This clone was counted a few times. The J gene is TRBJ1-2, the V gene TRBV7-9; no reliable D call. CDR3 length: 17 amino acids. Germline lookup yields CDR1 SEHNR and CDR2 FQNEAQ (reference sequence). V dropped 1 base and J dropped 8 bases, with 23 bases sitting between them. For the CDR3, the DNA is TGTGCCAGCAGCTTAGACCCCACCCGGGAGCGGGCTGGCGGCTACACCTTC. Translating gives CASSLDPTRERAGGYTF.

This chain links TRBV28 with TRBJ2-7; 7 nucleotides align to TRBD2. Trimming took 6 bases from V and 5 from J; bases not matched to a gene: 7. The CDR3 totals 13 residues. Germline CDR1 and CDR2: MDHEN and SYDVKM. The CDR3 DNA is TGTGCCAGCAGCCGGACTAGTTCGCACGAGCAGTACTTC. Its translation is CASSRTSSHEQYF.

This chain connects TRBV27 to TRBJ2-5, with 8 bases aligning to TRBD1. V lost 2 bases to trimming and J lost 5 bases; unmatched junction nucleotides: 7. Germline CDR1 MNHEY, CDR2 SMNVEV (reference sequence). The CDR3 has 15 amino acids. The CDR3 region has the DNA TGTGCCAGCAGTTTACAGGGGGCGAGCTGGGAGACCCAGTACTTC. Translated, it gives CASSLQGASWETQYF.

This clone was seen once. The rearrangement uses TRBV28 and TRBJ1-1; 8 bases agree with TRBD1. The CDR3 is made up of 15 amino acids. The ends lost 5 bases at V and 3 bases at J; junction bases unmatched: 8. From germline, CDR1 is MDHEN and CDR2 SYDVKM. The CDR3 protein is CASSPPDRDHTEAFF. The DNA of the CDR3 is TGTGCCAGCAGTCCTCCGGACAGGGACCACACTGAAGCTTTCTTT. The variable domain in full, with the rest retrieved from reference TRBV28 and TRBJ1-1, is DVKVTQSSRYLVKRTGEKVFLECVQDMDHENMFWYRQDPGLGLRLIYFSYDVKMKEKGDIPEGYSVSREKKERFSLILESASTNQTSMYLCASSPPDRDHTEAFFGQGTRLTVV.

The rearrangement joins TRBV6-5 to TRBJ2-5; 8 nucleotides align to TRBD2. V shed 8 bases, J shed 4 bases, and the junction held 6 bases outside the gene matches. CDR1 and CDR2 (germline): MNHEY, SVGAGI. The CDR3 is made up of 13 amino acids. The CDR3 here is CASSGGGRETQYF. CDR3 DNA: TGTGCCAGCTCGGGAGGGGGACGAGAGACCCAGTACTTC.

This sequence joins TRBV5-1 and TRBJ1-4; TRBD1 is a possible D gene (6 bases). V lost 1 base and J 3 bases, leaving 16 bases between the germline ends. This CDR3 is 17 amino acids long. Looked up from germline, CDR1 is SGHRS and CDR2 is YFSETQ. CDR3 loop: CASSLYPGAGANEKLFF. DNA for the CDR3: TGCGCCAGCAGCTTGTACCCAGGGGCTGGGGCTAATGAAAAACTGTTTTTT. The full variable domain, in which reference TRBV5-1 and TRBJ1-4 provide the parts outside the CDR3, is KAGVTQTPRYLIKTRGQQVTLSCSPISGHRSVSWYQQTPGQGLQFLFEYFSETQRNKGNFPGRFSGRQFSNSRSEMNVSTLELGDSALYLCASSLYPGAGANEKLFFGSGTQLSVL.

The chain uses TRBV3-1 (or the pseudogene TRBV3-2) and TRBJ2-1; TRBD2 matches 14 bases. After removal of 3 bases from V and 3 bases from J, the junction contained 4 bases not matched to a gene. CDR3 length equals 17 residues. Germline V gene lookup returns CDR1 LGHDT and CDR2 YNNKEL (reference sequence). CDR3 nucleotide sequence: TGTGCCAGCAGCCACTCGGGACTAGCGGGAGTCTACAATGAGCAGTTCTTC. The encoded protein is CASSHSGLAGVYNEQFF.

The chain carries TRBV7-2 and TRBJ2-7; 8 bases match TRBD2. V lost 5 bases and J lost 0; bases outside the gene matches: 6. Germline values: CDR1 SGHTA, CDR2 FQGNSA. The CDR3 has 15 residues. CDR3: CASSRLAGISYEQYF. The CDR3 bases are TGTGCCAGCAGCAGATTAGCGGGGATCTCCTACGAGCAGTACTTC.

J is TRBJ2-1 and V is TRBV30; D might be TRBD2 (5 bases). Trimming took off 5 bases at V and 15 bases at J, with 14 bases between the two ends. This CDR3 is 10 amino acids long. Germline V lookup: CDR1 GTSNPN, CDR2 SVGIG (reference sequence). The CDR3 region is CAWGSGFRFF. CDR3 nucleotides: TGTGCCTGGGGGAGTGGTTTTCGGTTCTTC.

The CDR3 here is CASSFNPLEGGELFF. CDR3 nucleotide sequence: TGTGCCAGCAGTTTCAACCCTCTAGAGGGCGGGGAGCTGTTTTTT. The chain links TRBV27 to TRBJ2-2, with D possibly matching TRBD2 (5 bases). V lost 3 bases and J 7 bases, leaving 15 bases between the germline ends. Germline V CDR1 and CDR2: MNHEY, SMNVEV (reference sequence). This CDR3 comprises 15 residues.

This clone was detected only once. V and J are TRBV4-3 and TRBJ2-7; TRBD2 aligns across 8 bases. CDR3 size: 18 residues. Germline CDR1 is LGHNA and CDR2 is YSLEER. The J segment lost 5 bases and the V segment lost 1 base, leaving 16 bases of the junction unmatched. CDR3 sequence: CASSQVYSWAGGLNEQYF. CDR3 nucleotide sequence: TGCGCCAGCAGCCAAGTCTACTCCTGGGCGGGAGGTTTGAACGAGCAGTACTTC.

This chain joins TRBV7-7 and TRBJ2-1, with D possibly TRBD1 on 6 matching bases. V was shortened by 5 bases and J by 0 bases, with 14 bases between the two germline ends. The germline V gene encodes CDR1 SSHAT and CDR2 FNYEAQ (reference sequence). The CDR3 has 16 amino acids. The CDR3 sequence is CASSPQGWSSYNEQFF. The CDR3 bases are TGTGCCAGCAGCCCCCAGGGGTGGAGCTCCTACAATGAGCAGTTCTTC.

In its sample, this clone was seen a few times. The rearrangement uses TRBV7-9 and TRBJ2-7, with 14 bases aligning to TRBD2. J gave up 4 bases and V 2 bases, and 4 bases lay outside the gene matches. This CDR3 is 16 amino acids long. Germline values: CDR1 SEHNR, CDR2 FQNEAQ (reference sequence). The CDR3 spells CASSLIGTSGSYEQYF. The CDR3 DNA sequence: TGTGCCAGCAGCTTAATTGGGACTAGCGGGAGTTACGAGCAGTACTTC. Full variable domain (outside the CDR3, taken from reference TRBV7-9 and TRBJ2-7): DTGVSQNPRHKITKRGQNVTFRCDPISEHNRLYWYRQTLGQGPEFLTYFQNEAQLEKSRLLSDRFSAERPKGSFSTLEIQRTEQGDSAMYLCASSLIGTSGSYEQYFGPGTRLTVT.

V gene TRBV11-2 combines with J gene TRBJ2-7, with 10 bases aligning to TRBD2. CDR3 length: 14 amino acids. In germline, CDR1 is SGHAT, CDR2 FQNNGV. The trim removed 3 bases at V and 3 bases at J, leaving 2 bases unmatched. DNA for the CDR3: TGTGCCAGCAGCTTCTGGACTAGCGGCTACGAGCAGTACTTC. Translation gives CASSFWTSGYEQYF.

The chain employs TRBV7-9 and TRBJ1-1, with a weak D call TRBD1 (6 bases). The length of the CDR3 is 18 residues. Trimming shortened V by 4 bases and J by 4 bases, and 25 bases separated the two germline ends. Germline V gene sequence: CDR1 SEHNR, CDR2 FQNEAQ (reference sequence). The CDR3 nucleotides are TGTGCCAGCAGCTCGCGGAGGGGCGGGGGGCAAGGTATCACTGAAGCTTTCTTT. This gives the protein CASSSRRGGGQGITEAFF.

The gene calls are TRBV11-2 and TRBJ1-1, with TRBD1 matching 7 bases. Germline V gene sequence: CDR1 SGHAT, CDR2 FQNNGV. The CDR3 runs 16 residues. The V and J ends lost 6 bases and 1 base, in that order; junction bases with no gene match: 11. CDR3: CASRPEGGLGNTEAFF. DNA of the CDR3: TGTGCCAGCAGGCCCGAAGGGGGCCTAGGGAACACTGAAGCTTTCTTT.

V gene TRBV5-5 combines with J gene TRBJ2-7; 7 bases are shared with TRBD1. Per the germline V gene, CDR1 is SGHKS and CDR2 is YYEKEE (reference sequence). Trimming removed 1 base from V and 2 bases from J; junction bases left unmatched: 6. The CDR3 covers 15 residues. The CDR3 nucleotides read TGTGCCAGCAGCTTGAGGGACAGCTTTACCTACGAGCAGTACTTC. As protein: CASSLRDSFTYEQYF.

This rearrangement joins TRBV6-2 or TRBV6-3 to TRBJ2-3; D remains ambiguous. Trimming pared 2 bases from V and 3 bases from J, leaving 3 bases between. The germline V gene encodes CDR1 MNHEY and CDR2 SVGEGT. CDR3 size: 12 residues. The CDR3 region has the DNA TGTGCCAGCAGTTACCAAACAGATACGCAGTATTTT. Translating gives CASSYQTDTQYF.

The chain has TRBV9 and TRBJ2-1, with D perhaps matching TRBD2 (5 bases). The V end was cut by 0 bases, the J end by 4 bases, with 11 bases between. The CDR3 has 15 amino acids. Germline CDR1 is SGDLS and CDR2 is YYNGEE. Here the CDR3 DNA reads TGTGCCAGCAGCGTAGTGGCGGGTACATACAATGAGCAGTTCTTC. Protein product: CASSVVAGTYNEQFF.

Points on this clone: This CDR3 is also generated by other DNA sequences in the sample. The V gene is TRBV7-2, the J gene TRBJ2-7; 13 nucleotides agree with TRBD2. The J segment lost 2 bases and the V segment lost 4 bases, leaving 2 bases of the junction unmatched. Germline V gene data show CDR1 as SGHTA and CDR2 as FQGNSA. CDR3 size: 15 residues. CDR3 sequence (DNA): TGTGCCAGCAGCTCGGGACTAGCGGGGACCTACGAGCAGTACTTC. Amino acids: CASSSGLAGTYEQYF.

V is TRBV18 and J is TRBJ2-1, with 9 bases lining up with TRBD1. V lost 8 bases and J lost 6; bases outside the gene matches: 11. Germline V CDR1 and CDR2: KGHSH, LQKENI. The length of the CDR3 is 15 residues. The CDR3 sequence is CASREVGQGANEQFF. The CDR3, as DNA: TGTGCCAGCCGCGAGGTGGGACAGGGTGCCAATGAGCAGTTCTTC. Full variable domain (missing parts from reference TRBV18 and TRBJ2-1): NAGVMQNPRHLVRRRGQEARLRCSPMKGHSHVYWYRQLPEEGLKFMVYLQKENIIDESGMPKERFSAEFPKEGPSILRIQQVVRGDSAAYFCASREVGQGANEQFFGPGTRLTVL.

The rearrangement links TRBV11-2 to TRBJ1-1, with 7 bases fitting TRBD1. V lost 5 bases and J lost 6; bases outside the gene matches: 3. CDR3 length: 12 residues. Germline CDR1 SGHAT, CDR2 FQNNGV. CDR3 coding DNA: TGTGCCAGCAGCCCTGACAGGGCTGAAGCTTTCTTT. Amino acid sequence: CASSPDRAEAFF.

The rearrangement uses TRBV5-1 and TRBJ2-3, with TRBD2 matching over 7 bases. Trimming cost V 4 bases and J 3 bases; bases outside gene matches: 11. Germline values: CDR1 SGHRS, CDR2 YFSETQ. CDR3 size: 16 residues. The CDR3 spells CASSRGVQGLTDTQYF. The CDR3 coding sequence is TGCGCCAGCAGCCGCGGGGTCCAGGGACTAACAGATACGCAGTATTTT.

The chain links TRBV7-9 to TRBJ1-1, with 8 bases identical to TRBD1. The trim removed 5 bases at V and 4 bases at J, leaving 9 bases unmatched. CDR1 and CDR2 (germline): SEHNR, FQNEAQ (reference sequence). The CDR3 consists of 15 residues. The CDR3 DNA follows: TGTGCCAGCAGCCCGCTCCGGCAGGGGGCCACTGAAGCTTTCTTT. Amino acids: CASSPLRQGATEAFF.

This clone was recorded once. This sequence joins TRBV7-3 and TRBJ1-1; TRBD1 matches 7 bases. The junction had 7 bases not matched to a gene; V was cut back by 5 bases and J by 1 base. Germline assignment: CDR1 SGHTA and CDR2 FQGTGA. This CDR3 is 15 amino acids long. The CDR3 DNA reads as TGTGCCAGCAGCCGAGGGGGACAGTCGAACACTGAAGCTTTCTTT. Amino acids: CASSRGGQSNTEAFF.

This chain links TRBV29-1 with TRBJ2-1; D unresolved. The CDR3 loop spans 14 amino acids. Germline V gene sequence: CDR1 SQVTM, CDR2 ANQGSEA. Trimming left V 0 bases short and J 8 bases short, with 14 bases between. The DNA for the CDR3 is TGCAGCGTTGAAGATGGGCGTGGTTTCGATGAGCAGTTCTTC. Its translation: CSVEDGRGFDEQFF.

CDR3 sequence reads: CASSPLGIGGLSHEQYF. The DNA of the CDR3 is TGTGCCAGCAGCCCTCTAGGTATCGGGGGTTTATCCCACGAGCAGTACTTC. V and J are TRBV7-2 and TRBJ2-7; D perhaps matches TRBD2 (6 bases). Germline assignment: CDR1 SGHTA and CDR2 FQGNSA. V lost 5 bases and J lost 5, with 25 bases in between. CDR3 size: 17 residues.